The clone carrying this T cell receptor (beta chain) was recorded a few times. The target antigen is unknown. This sample is drawn from a study of cytomegalovirus exposure and HLA in healthy donors. Study-level results: The sole available immune exposure information was CMV serostatus. Roughly uniform sequencing depth across donors was assumed, possibly incorrectly. In all likelihood, a cluster of highly shared sequence variants was a sequencing artifact.

Donors showed nominal health when sampled, although they likely had unrecorded immune exposures. With 60 Vbeta and 13 Jbeta primers, the PCR was carried out. Profiling relied on immunoSEQ multiplex PCR, and the TCRdb table lists in-frame clones only, not all of them. Of approximately 150,000 clones in the sample, roughly 79% are singletons; the top ten hold roughly 4.4%. CDR3 size: 14 residues. Germline V gene lookup returns CDR1 GTSNPN and CDR2 SVGIG (reference sequence). Losses at the gene ends were 2 bases for V and 8 bases for J; bases not matched to a gene: 11. Input material: PBMCs. The sequence was collected from a woman younger than 35 in good health and CMV-seropositive. The chain carries TRBV30 and TRBJ1-2, with 7 nucleotides matching TRBD1. The CDR3 DNA follows: TGTGCCTGGAGTTCCGGACAGGCGACGATCGGCTACACCTTC. The encoded protein is CAWSSGQATIGYTF.